These 24 T cell receptor beta chains were all obtained from the same sample, sequenced in a study of shared clonotypes between healthy human individuals. CD45RO-negative, CCR7-positively selected cells formed the naive CD8 fraction, excluding terminally differentiated effector memory CD45RA+ cells. TCRdb's copy holds only in-frame clones and misses some; the assay was immunoSEQ multiplex PCR. The data hold around 2.1 million clones, with about 92% observed a single time. Sequenced input: naive CD8+ T cells from PBMCs. Receptor source: a man between 18 and 35 years old in good health. Some clones in this sample may be carry-over from other donors' samples.

The rearrangement joins TRBV28 to TRBJ2-2, with D perhaps TRBD2 (5 bases). There are 13 residues in the CDR3. V was trimmed by 0 bases and J by 8 bases, leaving 7 bases between them. The V gene's germline CDR1 is MDHEN and CDR2 SYDVKM. The CDR3 spells CASSLWGVGELFF. CDR3 nucleotides: TGTGCCAGCAGTTTATGGGGAGTAGGGGAGCTGTTTTTT.

CDR3 sequence reads: CASSPPGRGEQYF. The CDR3 DNA sequence: TGTGCCAGCAGTCCTCCCGGACGCGGCGAGCAGTACTTC. The chain couples TRBV27 to TRBJ2-7; D ambiguous. CDR1 is MNHEY, CDR2 SMNVEV, per germline (reference sequence). V was clipped by 5 bases and J by 6 bases, with 14 bases between them. This CDR3 has 13 residues.

To note about this clone: This specimen includes other DNA sequences encoding the same CDR3. The chain combines TRBV11-2 with TRBJ1-2; D remains unclear. The CDR3 covers 13 residues. Germline-derived CDR1 and CDR2 are SGHAT and FQNNGV. V lost 1 base and J lost 2, with 5 bases in between. The CDR3 DNA is TGTGCCAGCAGCTTAGTGGGCAACTATGGCTACACCTTC. It is translated as CASSLVGNYGYTF.

The chain has TRBV10-3 and TRBJ1-1; D is undetermined. The ends were cut back, 11 bases at V and 0 bases at J, with 13 bases in the middle. This CDR3 spans 13 amino acids. Germline V gene sequence: CDR1 ENHRY, CDR2 SYGVKD. The CDR3 sequence is CAATAMMNTEAFF. In DNA, the CDR3 is TGTGCCGCGACGGCTATGATGAACACTGAAGCTTTCTTT.

This clone was seen a single time. The V and J genes are TRBV6-5 and TRBJ2-7; a weak D match, TRBD1 (5 bases). Per the germline V gene, CDR1 is MNHEY and CDR2 is SVGAGI. This CDR3 has 16 residues. The V gene lost 0 bases and the J gene lost 5 bases, with 17 bases spanning the gap. CDR3 amino acids: CASSYSWAGWENEQYF. The CDR3, as DNA: TGTGCCAGCAGTTACTCGTGGGCAGGGTGGGAAAACGAGCAGTACTTC.

The chain couples TRBV7-8 to TRBJ2-6; D remains unclear. The germline V gene has CDR1 SGHVS and CDR2 FQNEAQ. V was cut by 5 bases and J by 4 bases, with 18 bases left in between. The CDR3 sequence is 17 residues long. The CDR3, as DNA: TGTGCCAGCAGCCAAAATGGTCCAGTCACCGGGGCCAACGTCCTGACTTTC. Amino acid sequence: CASSQNGPVTGANVLTF. Together with reference TRBV7-8 and TRBJ2-6, the CDR3 gives the full variable domain: GAGVSQSPRYKVAKRGQDVALRCDPISGHVSLFWYQQALGQGPEFLTYFQNEAQLDKSGLPSDRFFAERPEGSVSTLKIQRTQQEDSAVYLCASSQNGPVTGANVLTFGAGSRLTVL.

The rearrangement uses TRBV6-6 and TRBJ2-1; no clear D gene. Germline V gene lookup returns CDR1 MNHNY and CDR2 SVGAGI (reference sequence). Trimming took 2 bases from V and 10 from J, leaving 9 bases between them. The CDR3 length is 12 residues. The CDR3 sequence: CASSYVRREQFF. The CDR3 nucleotides read TGTGCCAGCAGTTACGTTCGCCGCGAGCAGTTCTTC.

Here the CDR3 reads CASSPLGFNEKLFF. DNA for the CDR3: TGTGCCAGCAGCCCCCTGGGATTTAATGAAAAACTGTTTTTT. V usage is TRBV2 and J usage is TRBJ1-4; D not resolved. Trimming took off 6 bases at V and 4 bases at J, with 12 bases between the two ends. The length of the CDR3 is 14 residues. CDR1 and CDR2 (germline): SNHLY, FYNNEI.

The chain carries TRBV29-1 and TRBJ2-7; D may be TRBD1 (6 bases). This CDR3 has 13 amino acids. CDR1 is SQVTM, CDR2 ANQGSEA, per germline. V was trimmed by 4 bases and J by 3 bases, leaving 13 bases between them. As DNA, the CDR3 is TGCAGCGTTGTAACGGACAGCCTCTACGAGCAGTACTTC. Protein product: CSVVTDSLYEQYF.

This clone was seen only once. V usage is TRBV11-2 and J usage is TRBJ2-2; D possibly uses TRBD1 or TRBD2 (5 bases each). This CDR3 has 15 amino acids. The germline gives CDR1 SGHAT, CDR2 FQNNGV. V was shortened by 1 base and J by 9 bases, with 15 bases between the two germline ends. The CDR3 loop is CASSLGGAMNRELFF. CDR3 sequence (DNA): TGTGCCAGCAGCTTAGGAGGGGCCATGAACCGGGAGCTGTTTTTT.

CDR3 bases: TGTGCCAGCAGGGAGGGACTAGCGGGAGGGCGGTACGAGCAGTACTTC. Protein: CASREGLAGGRYEQYF. The V and J genes are TRBV7-2 and TRBJ2-7, with 16 positions matching TRBD2. The CDR3 is 16 amino acids. V dropped 6 bases and J dropped 4; count of bases not matched to a gene: 6. Looked up from germline, CDR1 is SGHTA and CDR2 is FQGNSA.

V gene TRBV4-1 combines with J gene TRBJ2-7; TRBD1 aligns across 8 bases. Germline trimming cut 5 bases from V and 5 bases from J; bases unmatched to any gene: 11. CDR1 MGHRA and CDR2 YSYEKL come from the germline V gene. The length of the CDR3 is 15 residues. The CDR3 DNA reads TGCGCCAGCAGCACTGGGCAGGGGGCGGTCGACGAGCAGTACTTC. Translation: CASSTGQGAVDEQYF.

The chain carries TRBV19 and TRBJ1-5; weak D call: TRBD1 (6 bases). The CDR3 has 15 residues. Germline CDR1 and CDR2: LNHDA and SQIVND (reference sequence). The ends were cut back, 7 bases at V and 0 bases at J, with 13 bases in the middle. Written as DNA, the CDR3 is TGTGCCAGTACCACGAGGGGGTTTAGCAATCAGCCCCAGCATTTT. The encoded protein is CASTTRGFSNQPQHF.

The gene calls are TRBV4-1 and TRBJ1-5, with D possibly TRBD1 on 6 matching bases. V lost 1 base and J lost 7, with 14 bases in between. CDR1 is MGHRA and CDR2 is YSYEKL in the germline V gene. This CDR3 is built from 15 residues. DNA of the CDR3: TGCGCCAGCAGCCAAGTAGGGGGGGGCGGGCAGCCCCAGCATTTT. It codes for CASSQVGGGGQPQHF.

The CDR3 spells CASSFEDHRLSGANVLTF. Written as DNA, the CDR3 is TGTGCCAGCAGTTTCGAGGACCACCGGCTCTCTGGGGCCAACGTCCTGACTTTC. The chain links TRBV28 to TRBJ2-6; D remains ambiguous. Trimming cost V 3 bases and J 0 bases, with 15 bases left between them. CDR1 MDHEN and CDR2 SYDVKM come from the germline V gene. This CDR3 region has 18 residues. Variable domain in full (rest from reference TRBV28 and TRBJ2-6): DVKVTQSSRYLVKRTGEKVFLECVQDMDHENMFWYRQDPGLGLRLIYFSYDVKMKEKGDIPEGYSVSREKKERFSLILESASTNQTSMYLCASSFEDHRLSGANVLTFGAGSRLTVL.

The gene calls are TRBV27 and TRBJ2-7, with D possibly being TRBD1 or TRBD2 (6 bases each). CDR1 and CDR2 (germline): MNHEY, SMNVEV (reference sequence). Trimming took 5 bases from V and 7 from J, leaving 21 bases between them. This CDR3 spans 15 amino acids. DNA of the CDR3: TGTGCCAGCAGTCCCCGACGGAGCCTAGGGGGGGAGCAGTACTTC. It yields the protein CASSPRRSLGGEQYF.

DNA for the CDR3: TGCAGCGTTGAAGATCCGGTAGCGGGAGACACCGGGGAGCTGTTTTTT. This gives the protein CSVEDPVAGDTGELFF. The J gene is TRBJ2-2, the V gene TRBV29-1, with 9 bases lining up with TRBD2. V shed 0 bases, J shed 3 bases, and the junction held 5 bases outside the gene matches. Germline V gives CDR1 SQVTM, CDR2 ANQGSEA. This CDR3 has 16 amino acids.

The chain links TRBV25-1 to TRBJ2-5; 9 bases are a match to TRBD2. The CDR3 is 15 amino acids. CDR1 and CDR2 (germline): MGHDK, SYGVNS. J was trimmed by 3 bases and V by 4 bases; bases with no gene match: 6. The CDR3 DNA sequence: TGTGCCAGCAGTGCGGGACTAGCTTGGAAAGAGACCCAGTACTTC. This gives the protein CASSAGLAWKETQYF.

The chain uses TRBV19 and TRBJ1-1, with a tentative D call TRBD1 (5 bases). From germline, CDR1 is LNHDA and CDR2 SQIVND (reference sequence). V was cut by 3 bases and J by 1 base, with 18 bases left in between. This CDR3 region has 17 residues. The CDR3 nucleotides read TGTGCCAGTAGTATCTTCCAGGGAGTGAGTAAGAACACTGAAGCTTTCTTT. As protein: CASSIFQGVSKNTEAFF. Based on the CDR3 plus reference TRBV19 and TRBJ1-1, the full variable domain is DGGITQSPKYLFRKEGQNVTLSCEQNLNHDAMYWYRQDPGQGLRLIYYSQIVNDFQKGDIAEGYSVSREKKESFPLTVTSAQKNPTAFYLCASSIFQGVSKNTEAFFGQGTRLTVV.

This chain links TRBV7-8 with TRBJ2-7; 9 bases fit TRBD1. V shed 2 bases, J shed 3 bases, and the junction held 5 bases outside the gene matches. Germline V lookup: CDR1 SGHVS, CDR2 FQNEAQ. This CDR3 spans 15 amino acids. CDR3: CASSLRDRVSYEQYF. CDR3 DNA: TGTGCCAGCAGCTTAAGGGACAGGGTAAGCTACGAGCAGTACTTC.

The V call is TRBV4-1, the J call TRBJ2-5; TRBD2 agrees at 7 bases. The V and J ends lost 0 bases and 4 bases, in that order; junction bases with no gene match: 11. The length of the CDR3 is 17 residues. The germline CDR1 and CDR2 sequences are MGHRA and YSYEKL. CDR3 loop: CASSQDRRYTGGETQYF. The CDR3 DNA sequence: TGCGCCAGCAGCCAAGATCGCCGCTACACGGGGGGAGAGACCCAGTACTTC.

The chain has TRBV27 and TRBJ2-2, with a tentative D call TRBD1 (6 bases). The CDR3 is 15 amino acids. Trimming left V 3 bases short and J 7 bases short, with 15 bases between. Germline values: CDR1 MNHEY, CDR2 SMNVEV (reference sequence). Here the CDR3 reads CASSFFWGQGGELFF. The DNA of the CDR3 is TGTGCCAGCAGTTTTTTCTGGGGGCAAGGCGGGGAGCTGTTTTTT.

The chain recombines TRBV5-6 with TRBJ1-2, with 8 positions matching TRBD1. The CDR3 sequence is 16 residues long. With V trimmed by 2 bases and J by 5 bases, 11 bases remained unmatched. Germline loops: CDR1 SGHDT, CDR2 YYEEEE. CDR3 amino acids: CASSFGTGLLTYGYTF. As DNA, the CDR3 is TGTGCCAGCAGCTTCGGGACAGGCCTTCTTACTTATGGCTACACCTTC.

The chain combines TRBV2 with TRBJ2-3; D remains unclear. Trimming left V 3 bases short and J 0 bases short, with 10 bases between. Germline-derived CDR1 and CDR2 are SNHLY and FYNNEI. The CDR3 extends over 15 amino acids. This CDR3 reads CASSEGQTSTDTQYF. The DNA for the CDR3 is TGTGCCAGCAGTGAGGGCCAGACTAGCACAGATACGCAGTATTTT.